These T cell receptor beta chains were read from a single sample in a study of shared clonotypes between healthy human individuals. Repertoires were generated with immunoSEQ multiplex PCR, while TCRdb's copy carries only in-frame clones and drops some. The sample holds some 2.4 million clones, approximately 94% seen once. The sequencing input was naive CD4+ T cells from PBMCs. These receptor sequences come from a young man in good health. Some clones in this sample may be carry-over from other donors' samples. CDR3s leave out the opening cysteine and the closing phenylalanine or tryptophan. The order of the fields is clone size, D gene, V gene, J gene, CDR3 protein. D genes are given only for firm matches. Only some rows state a clone size, as once, few, many or a class for expanded clones.

-,-,TRBV2,TRBJ1-2,ASSTSRDRASNYGYT
-,-,TRBV5-1,TRBJ2-3,ASSLGQGGDTQY
-,-,TRBV9,TRBJ1-5,ASSRAGSDQPQH
-,-,TRBV28,TRBJ1-5,ASQLVGQPQH
-,-,TRBV7-2,TRBJ2-2,ASSLVAPGTGELF
once,TRBD1,TRBV5-1,TRBJ2-7,ASSGQGSSEQY
-,-,TRBV19,TRBJ1-2,ASSIAGRRHYGYT
-,-,TRBV10-3,TRBJ2-1,AISEPTGLNEQF
-,-,TRBV13,TRBJ2-1,ASSLGTSNEQF
-,-,TRBV7-9,TRBJ2-7,ASSLVGQINEQY
-,TRBD1,TRBV5-4,TRBJ1-1,ASSIQGTNTEAF
-,TRBD1,TRBV6-5,TRBJ1-2,ASSYSPDRVWGYT
-,TRBD1,TRBV28,TRBJ1-3,ASRGPGQPSGNTIY
-,-,TRBV28,TRBJ2-1,ASSRPMASSYNEQF
-,-,TRBV5-4,TRBJ2-7,ASTPDMSSYEQY
once,-,TRBV7-2,TRBJ2-7,ASSLAIRGAYEQY
once,-,TRBV7-2,TRBJ2-7,ASSLVTDGTYEQY
-,-,TRBV10-3,TRBJ2-7,AIRGSGASSYEQY
-,-,TRBV2,TRBJ1-1,ASSVGSNTEAF
-,-,TRBV29-1,TRBJ2-7,SVVNINTYEQY
-,-,TRBV9,TRBJ2-6,ASSVSWGGGRDESGANVLT
-,TRBD1,TRBV6-1,TRBJ1-1,ASSAYGTGADPTEAF
-,-,TRBV11-2,TRBJ2-7,ASSHYLTSEQY
few,-,TRBV7-8,TRBJ1-2,ASSLGREEGYT
-,TRBD1,TRBV7-8,TRBJ1-6,ASSLGPSRQGFALH
-,-,TRBV2,TRBJ2-1,ASRGASYNEQF
-,-,TRBV29-1,-,SVRGGGREQY
-,-,TRBV6-5,TRBJ1-1,ASSSTPQRGGPEAF
-,-,TRBV5-1,TRBJ2-6,ASSTSGGGSGANVLT
-,-,TRBV11-2,TRBJ2-2,ASSFMRGGTGELF
-,TRBD2,TRBV6-1,TRBJ2-7,ASVAGASSYEQY
once,TRBD1,TRBV27,TRBJ2-3,ASSEDRAGTDTQY
-,-,TRBV5-1,TRBJ2-7,ASSLKDSHYEQY
-,-,TRBV9,TRBJ1-1,ASSPAGGVTEAF
-,-,TRBV7-9,TRBJ1-1,ASSALVDTEAF
-,-,TRBV6-5,TRBJ1-4,ASSYGTVNEKLF
-,-,TRBV5-1,TRBJ2-2,ASSFWLATSTGELF
once,TRBD2,TRBV7-9,TRBJ2-2,ASSQAGRSANTGELF
once,TRBD1,TRBV27,TRBJ1-1,ASSFRGLRTEAF
once,-,TRBV2,TRBJ2-1,ASTEERAYNEQF
-,-,TRBV18,TRBJ1-3,ASSPTGARGNTIY
-,-,TRBV5-1,TRBJ2-5,ASSFLGTQETQY
-,-,TRBV7-6,TRBJ2-3,ASSLVEQDTQY
-,-,TRBV5-1,TRBJ1-5,ASSWDTRNQPQH
-,-,TRBV28,TRBJ2-7,ASSHPYEQY
-,-,TRBV29-1,TRBJ2-5,SVASYQETQY